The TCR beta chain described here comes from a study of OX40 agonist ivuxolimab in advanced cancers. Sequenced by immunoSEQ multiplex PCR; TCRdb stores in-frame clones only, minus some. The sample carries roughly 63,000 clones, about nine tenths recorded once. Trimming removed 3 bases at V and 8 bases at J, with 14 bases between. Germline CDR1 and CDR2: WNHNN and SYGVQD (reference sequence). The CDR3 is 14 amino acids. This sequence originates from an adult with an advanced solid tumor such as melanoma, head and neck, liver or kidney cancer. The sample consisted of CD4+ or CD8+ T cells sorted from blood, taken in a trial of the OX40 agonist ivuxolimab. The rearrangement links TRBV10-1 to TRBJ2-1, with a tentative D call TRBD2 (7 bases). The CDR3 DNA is TGCGCCAGCAGTGACAGACTAGCAGGGGATGAGCAGTTCTTC. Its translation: CASSDRLAGDEQFF.